This T cell receptor (beta chain) was found in a study of blood T cells in healthy people across ages. General observations from the study: Unknown donor CMV status possibly confounded expanded clonotype changes. A conclusive naive versus antigen-experienced comparison was prevented by the unsorted PBMCs. Roughly linear declines in TCR beta diversity per million T cells occurred with age.

It was with a sample-barcoded 5' primer and a J-beta primer mix that a second PCR of roughly 7 to 12 cycles was run. All cDNA molecules were each tagged by a template-switch adaptor with 12 random nucleotides. TCRdb used MiXCR to reprocess the 5' RACE reads, holding one entry per CDR3 protein. The table includes under 2 million distinct CDR3 sequences, approximately 32% detected once. Comments on this clonotype: Its target is not known. A read error may produce the germline difference seen at one junction end.

From germline, CDR1 is MGHRA and CDR2 YSYEKL. The length of the CDR3 is 15 residues. The V and J genes are TRBV4-1 and TRBJ1-5; D remains ambiguous. The sequencing input was blood. The receptor was isolated from a woman younger than 45 in good health. CDR3 region: CASSPGQDSDQPQHF. The CDR3 nucleotides are TGCGCCAGCAGCCCCGGCCAGGATAGCGATCAGCCCCAGCATTTT.